The 24 T cell receptor beta chains in this list originate from one sample, sequenced in a study of T cell repertoires in cytomegalovirus infection. TCRdb re-derived calls from the reads in MiXCR, one entry per CDR3 protein. The sample carries about 180,000 distinct CDR3 sequences, about 15% recorded once. The sequencing sample was made of PBMCs. Receptors were obtained from a human donor in good health (CMV status not recorded). Some clones in this sample may be carry-over from other donors' samples.

This clonotype was counted at least ten times. This chain uses TRBV7-3 with TRBJ2-2, with 8 bases aligning to TRBD2. V gave up 5 bases and J gave up 3 bases; unmatched junction bases: 11. There are 17 residues in the CDR3. CDR1 is SGHTA, CDR2 FQGTGA, per germline. The CDR3 loop is CASSPGRLAGHTGELFF. The CDR3 nucleotides read TGTGCCAGCAGCCCCGGAAGGTTAGCGGGGCACACCGGGGAGCTGTTTTTT.

There are a few counts of this clonotype. The V call is TRBV5-4, the J call TRBJ2-3, with D hard to call. Germline V gives CDR1 SGHNT, CDR2 YYREEE (reference sequence). The CDR3 consists of 13 residues. Trimming removed 5 bases at V and 6 bases at J, with 13 bases between. CDR3 loop: CASSSASGDTQYF. The CDR3 DNA follows: TGTGCCAGCAGTTCTGCCTCCGGTGATACGCAGTATTTT.

The chain is built from TRBV20-1 and TRBJ2-5, with D unclear. Germline V gene sequence: CDR1 DFQATT, CDR2 SNEGSKA (reference sequence). V lost 5 bases and J 5 bases, leaving 15 bases between the germline ends. This CDR3 is built from 13 residues. CDR3 DNA sequence: TGCAGTGCTTTTAACGACATGGCGGAGACCCAGTACTTC. Protein sequence: CSAFNDMAETQYF.

This clonotype came up many times. V gene TRBV14 combines with J gene TRBJ2-1; D tentatively fits TRBD1 or TRBD2 (5 bases each). The V end was cut by 0 bases, the J end by 6 bases, with 18 bases between. The CDR3 loop spans 17 amino acids. The V gene's germline CDR1 is SGHDN and CDR2 FVKESK. This CDR3 is CASSQDSWGRVINEQFF. Here the CDR3 DNA reads TGTGCCAGCAGCCAAGATAGTTGGGGACGGGTGATCAATGAGCAGTTCTTC.

The gene calls are TRBV9 and TRBJ2-1; D call uncertain. Trimming left V 0 bases short and J 6 bases short, with 10 bases between. This CDR3 is built from 14 residues. Germline V lookup: CDR1 SGDLS, CDR2 YYNGEE. In DNA form, the CDR3 reads TGTGCCAGCAGCGTAGGAACTTCCCCCAATGAGCAGTTCTTC. Protein: CASSVGTSPNEQFF.

The rearrangement uses TRBV29-1 and TRBJ2-1, with 12 positions matching TRBD2. The CDR3 covers 13 residues. Germline assignment: CDR1 SQVTM and CDR2 ANQGSEA. Unmatched junction bases numbered 5, after V lost 6 bases and J lost 8 bases. This CDR3 is CSVERTSGDEQFF. The CDR3, as DNA: TGCAGCGTCGAGAGGACTAGCGGGGATGAGCAGTTCTTC.

The chain has TRBV9 and TRBJ1-6; D not resolved. Germline CDR1 and CDR2: SGDLS and YYNGEE. V was shortened by 4 bases and J by 14 bases, with 16 bases between the two germline ends. This CDR3 is 13 amino acids long. The CDR3 DNA sequence: TGTGCCAGCAGCCCCAATTTCAGTGGGGCCCTCCACTTT. Encoded protein: CASSPNFSGALHF. The complete variable domain, with remaining parts taken from reference TRBV9 and TRBJ1-6, reads DSGVTQTPKHLITATGQRVTLRCSPRSGDLSVYWYQQSLDQGLQFLIQYYNGEERAKGNILERFSAQQFPDLHSELNLSSLELGDSALYFCASSPNFSGALHFGNGTRLTVT.

This clonotype was seen many times. The chain couples TRBV7-8 to TRBJ2-5; possible D gene TRBD2, 6 bases. CDR1 and CDR2 (germline): SGHVS, FQNEAQ. V lost 6 bases and J lost 1, with 12 bases in between. The CDR3 is made up of 14 amino acids. CDR3 sequence (DNA): TGTGCCAGCAGTCCAGCGGGCCTCCAAGAGACCCAGTACTTC. Translated, it gives CASSPAGLQETQYF.

In regard to this clonotype: A much bigger clone sits one base away, suggesting this may be a read error. DNA of the CDR3: TGTGCCGGCAGCCCTCCCGGGACAGGGGCTAAAAACCAGCCCCAGCATTTT. This codes for CAGSPPGTGAKNQPQHF. This chain uses TRBV12-3 or TRBV12-4 with TRBJ1-5; TRBD1 agrees at 10 bases. The CDR3 sequence is 17 residues long.

This clonotype has ten or more counts. The rearrangement links TRBV28 to TRBJ1-1, with a possible D match to TRBD1 (5 bases). Germline V CDR1 and CDR2: MDHEN, SYDVKM. Trimming cost V 6 bases and J 7 bases, with 9 bases left between them. There are 11 residues in the CDR3. The CDR3: CASSSTGEAFF. In DNA, the CDR3 is TGTGCCAGCAGCTCTACAGGTGAAGCTTTCTTT.

The chain recombines TRBV29-1 with TRBJ2-5; D tentatively reads TRBD1 or TRBD2 (5 bases each). V lost 0 bases and J lost 5, with 10 bases in between. The CDR3 has 13 amino acids. The germline gives CDR1 SQVTM, CDR2 ANQGSEA. The CDR3 spells CSVEDLWGETQYF. The CDR3 nucleotides read TGCAGCGTTGAAGATCTTTGGGGGGAGACCCAGTACTTC.

The chain recombines TRBV10-3 with TRBJ2-5, with D unresolved. CDR1 is ENHRY, CDR2 SYGVKD, per germline. The CDR3 is 14 amino acids. V was cut by 6 bases and J by 1 base, with 12 bases left in between. The CDR3 reads CAISYTGFQETQYF. CDR3 sequence (DNA): TGTGCCATCAGCTACACTGGATTCCAAGAGACCCAGTACTTC.

This clonotype was seen many times. J is TRBJ2-1 and V is TRBV7-2; D is perhaps TRBD2 (5 bases). In germline, CDR1 is SGHTA, CDR2 FQGNSA. The V gene lost 1 base and the J gene lost 5 bases, with 18 bases spanning the gap. CDR3 length: 17 residues. CDR3 bases: TGTGCCAGCAGCTTAGGGGTTCGGGCTAGCACCAACAATGAGCAGTTCTTC. Its translation is CASSLGVRASTNNEQFF.

The V and J genes are TRBV24-1 and TRBJ2-1; TRBD2 agrees at 8 bases. J lost 10 bases, V lost 0 bases, and 1 base had no gene match. The CDR3 runs 13 residues. Germline V gene sequence: CDR1 KGHDR, CDR2 SFDVKD. CDR3 residues: CATSDLRGGEQFF. The DNA for the CDR3 is TGTGCCACCAGTGATTTGCGGGGGGGGGAGCAGTTCTTC.

This clonotype has more than one count but fewer than ten. A junction boundary mismatches the germline segment, possibly from a read error. V and J are TRBV23-1 and TRBJ2-1; 11 nucleotides line up with TRBD2. TRBV23-1 is assigned to the ORF class and has an uncertain function. This CDR3 spans 13 amino acids. The CDR3 protein is CASIHRTSGPVFF. As DNA, the CDR3 is TGCGCCAGCATTCATAGGACTAGCGGGCCTGTTTTTTTC.

In its sample, this clonotype was seen many times. V is TRBV28 and J is TRBJ1-6; D is unresolved. Trimming removed 7 bases from V and 2 bases from J, with 18 bases in between. The CDR3 runs 17 residues. Germline loops: CDR1 MDHEN, CDR2 SYDVKM. The CDR3 bases are TGTGCCAGCACCTCGAGGTCCCACGGGACCTATAATTCACCCCTCCACTTT. This codes for CASTSRSHGTYNSPLHF.

This clonotype has only one observation. At one of its ends the junction is not consistent with the germline gene, which may arise from a read error. J is TRBJ1-6 and V is TRBV25-1; D is unclear. Germline CDR1 is MGHDK and CDR2 is SYGVNS. The CDR3 sequence is 12 residues long. CDR3 DNA sequence: TGTGCCAGCAGTGAATTGTCATCACCCCTCCAATTT. This encodes CASSELSSPLQF. Filled out from reference TRBV25-1 and TRBJ1-6, the complete variable domain reads EADIYQTPRYLVIGTGKKITLECSQTMGHDKMYWYQQDPGMELHLIHYSYGVNSTEKGDLSSESTVSRIRTEHFPLTLESARPSHTSQYLCASSELSSPLQFGNGTRLTVT.

This clonotype was detected ten times or more. The chain has TRBV28 and TRBJ2-3, with 7 bases aligning to TRBD1. CDR1 and CDR2 from the germline V gene are MDHEN and SYDVKM. There are 17 residues in the CDR3. Unmatched junction bases numbered 13, after V lost 7 bases and J lost 0 bases. The CDR3 coding sequence is TGTGCCAGCAAAAGTCATATCGCGACAGGGAGCACAGATACGCAGTATTTT. It codes for CASKSHIATGSTDTQYF.

The chain has TRBV29-1 and TRBJ1-4; possibly TRBD1 for D (5 bases). V lost 4 bases and J 8 bases, leaving 14 bases between the germline ends. CDR3 length: 13 residues. CDR1 is SQVTM and CDR2 is ANQGSEA in the germline V gene. CDR3 residues: CSVVGAPREKLFF. The CDR3 nucleotides are TGCAGCGTTGTAGGGGCGCCCAGGGAAAAACTGTTTTTT.

There are many counts of this clonotype. The rearrangement uses TRBV15 and TRBJ2-3, with 10 positions matching TRBD2. The junction had 3 bases not matched to a gene; V was cut back by 2 bases and J by 1 base. The CDR3 consists of 16 residues. Germline V gene data show CDR1 as LNHNV and CDR2 as YYDKDF (reference sequence). The CDR3 here is CATSRLAGAGTDTQYF. CDR3 nucleotide sequence: TGTGCCACCAGCAGACTAGCGGGGGCAGGCACAGATACGCAGTATTTT.

This clonotype was counted many times. The V call is TRBV28, the J call TRBJ2-7; tentatively, D is TRBD1 (6 bases). Trimming took off 2 bases at V and 5 bases at J, with 13 bases between the two ends. The CDR3 has 14 residues. CDR1 MDHEN and CDR2 SYDVKM come from the germline V gene. CDR3 amino acids: CASSLGQGRHEQYF. The CDR3 coding sequence is TGTGCCAGCAGTTTAGGCCAGGGGCGGCACGAGCAGTACTTC.

There are many counts of this clonotype. The chain employs TRBV27 and TRBJ1-1; D is possibly TRBD1 (6 bases). V was shortened by 0 bases and J by 1 base, with 9 bases between the two germline ends. The CDR3 is 15 residues long. Germline V gives CDR1 MNHEY, CDR2 SMNVEV (reference sequence). The CDR3: CASSLSGTKNTEAFF. CDR3 DNA sequence: TGTGCCAGCAGTTTATCGGGGACAAAGAACACTGAAGCTTTCTTT.

In regard to this clonotype: Since a much larger clone is just one base distant, this may be a read error. The chain has TRBV28 and TRBJ2-7, with 10 bases lining up with TRBD2. Trimming cost V 10 bases and J 6 bases; bases outside gene matches: 12. This CDR3 region has 14 residues. Germline CDR1 reads MDHEN; CDR2 reads SYDVKM. The CDR3 here is CATIESGRVSEQYF. CDR3 coding DNA: TGTGCCACCATTGAGAGCGGGAGGGTAAGCGAGCAGTACTTC. The full variable domain, completed using reference TRBV28 and TRBJ2-7, is DVKVTQSSRYLVKRTGEKVFLECVQDMDHENMFWYRQDPGLGLRLIYFSYDVKMKEKGDIPEGYSVSREKKERFSLILESASTNQTSMYLCATIESGRVSEQYFGPGTRLTVT.

The chain recombines TRBV5-6 with TRBJ2-3, with TRBD2 identical over 8 bases. The CDR3 covers 17 residues. The V gene's germline CDR1 is SGHDT and CDR2 YYEEEE. Trimming at V came to 2 bases and at J to 7 bases, leaving 15 bases not matched to a gene. The CDR3 DNA reads as TGTGCCAGCAGCTTACTTGGGGCCAGCGGGAGAGGAAATACGCAGTATTTT. Translating it yields CASSLLGASGRGNTQYF.